The 24 T cell receptor beta chains below were found in one sample sequenced in a study of T cells after yellow fever vaccination. One entry per CDR3 protein results from TCRdb running MiXCR on the 5' RACE reads. The sample lists about 240,000 distinct CDR3 sequences; around 3.5% were seen once. The source was PBMCs, collected 15 days after the yellow fever booster vaccination. All receptors come from a young man who received the YFV17D yellow fever vaccine.

This clonotype was detected ten times or more. The rearrangement uses TRBV15 and TRBJ2-3; D remains unclear. V dropped 5 bases and J dropped 4 bases, with 10 bases sitting between them. Germline V CDR1 and CDR2: LNHNV, YYDKDF (reference sequence). The CDR3 has 13 amino acids. The CDR3 region is CATSPRSPDTQYF. The CDR3 DNA reads as TGTGCCACCAGCCCCAGGTCCCCAGATACGCAGTATTTT.

This clonotype was seen at least ten times. This chain connects TRBV27 to TRBJ2-1, with D perhaps matching TRBD1 or TRBD2 (5 bases each). V was pared by 3 bases and J by 8 bases, with 14 bases between. Germline CDR1 reads MNHEY; CDR2 reads SMNVEV (reference sequence). CDR3 length: 14 residues. In DNA, the CDR3 is TGTGCCAGCAGTTTTCTCGGGGCTGGGGATGAGCAGTTCTTC. It is translated as CASSFLGAGDEQFF.

In this sample, this clonotype turned up many times. The chain recombines TRBV18 with TRBJ2-3, with D hard to call. CDR1 KGHSH and CDR2 LQKENI come from the germline V gene. The CDR3 has 15 residues. V lost 6 bases and J lost 2, with 15 bases in between. The CDR3 coding sequence is TGTGCCAGCTCTCGACCGGCCGGTGACACAGATACGCAGTATTTT. Its translation: CASSRPAGDTDTQYF.

This clonotype appeared many times. The chain combines TRBV6-2 or TRBV6-3 with TRBJ2-1, with D hard to call. Per the germline V gene, CDR1 is MNHEY and CDR2 is SVGEGT. This CDR3 spans 12 amino acids. Between the trimmed V and J ends, which lost 7 bases and 8 bases, there was a span of 12 bases. Here the CDR3 reads CASKGLPDEQFF. Here the CDR3 DNA reads TGTGCCAGCAAGGGTCTACCGGATGAGCAGTTCTTC.

This clonotype appeared many times. This chain joins TRBV9 and TRBJ2-3; TRBD2 matches at 8 bases. The CDR3 is 18 amino acids. V lost 4 bases to trimming and J lost 4 bases; unmatched junction nucleotides: 17. CDR1 is SGDLS and CDR2 is YYNGEE in the germline V gene. The CDR3 nucleotides are TGTGCCAGCAGCCTCGTGGCTAGCGGGTCCTACCCCCCAGATACGCAGTATTTT. This encodes CASSLVASGSYPPDTQYF. Full variable domain (missing parts from reference TRBV9 and TRBJ2-3): DSGVTQTPKHLITATGQRVTLRCSPRSGDLSVYWYQQSLDQGLQFLIQYYNGEERAKGNILERFSAQQFPDLHSELNLSSLELGDSALYFCASSLVASGSYPPDTQYFGPGTRLTVL.

The V and J genes are TRBV20-1 and TRBJ1-6, with D tentatively TRBD1 (5 bases). The germline CDR1 and CDR2 sequences are DFQATT and SNEGSKA (reference sequence). V dropped 5 bases and J dropped 10 bases, with 24 bases sitting between them. The CDR3 is 16 residues long. The CDR3 is CSARPHGGRRSSPLHF. The DNA for the CDR3 is TGCAGTGCTCGACCACATGGGGGTCGGAGGAGCTCACCCCTCCACTTT.

Notes on this clonotype: The junction differs from germline at one of its ends, possibly a read error. The gene calls are TRBV7-7 and TRBJ2-5, with 9 positions matching TRBD1. This CDR3 has 14 amino acids. In germline, CDR1 is SSHAT, CDR2 FNYEAQ (reference sequence). The CDR3 nucleotides read TGTGCTAGCAGCCAGACAGGGGGTGAGGGGACCCAGTACTTC. This codes for CASSQTGGEGTQYF.

This clonotype was counted at least ten times. This chain connects TRBV5-1 to TRBJ2-3, with TRBD1 as a possible D gene (7 bases). There are 14 residues in the CDR3. CDR1 and CDR2 from the germline V gene are SGHRS and YFSETQ. V was pared by 7 bases and J by 0 bases, with 12 bases between. The CDR3 loop reads CASAGQRSTDTQYF. Here the CDR3 DNA reads TGCGCCAGCGCGGGACAGCGGAGCACAGATACGCAGTATTTT.

This clonotype was seen repeatedly, ten times or more. This sequence joins TRBV7-2 and TRBJ2-1; D is perhaps TRBD1 or TRBD2 (5 bases each). From germline, CDR1 is SGHTA and CDR2 FQGNSA. The CDR3 runs to 13 residues. The V and J ends lost 4 bases and 10 bases respectively, with 14 bases between them. The CDR3 sequence: CASSYIRGREQFF. The CDR3 coding sequence is TGTGCCAGCAGCTACATCCGGGGCCGGGAGCAGTTCTTC.

This clonotype was seen many times. The chain has TRBV12-3 or TRBV12-4 and TRBJ1-3, with unresolved D. CDR3 length: 13 residues. V was cut by 6 bases and J by 4 bases, with 10 bases left in between. CDR3 sequence reads: CASSLTVGNTIYF. CDR3 nucleotide sequence: TGTGCCAGCAGCCTGACCGTGGGAAACACCATATATTTT.

This clonotype has ten or more counts. The rearrangement uses TRBV5-6 and TRBJ2-6; D not resolved. CDR3 length equals 15 residues. Germline V gene sequence: CDR1 SGHDT, CDR2 YYEEEE. Deletions cut 0 bases from V and 0 bases from J, with 4 bases between. The CDR3 DNA reads as TGTGCCAGCAGCTTGGGGACCTCTGGGGCCAACGTCCTGACTTTC. It codes for CASSLGTSGANVLTF. Looking up the rest from reference TRBV5-6 and TRBJ2-6 gives the full variable domain: DAGVTQSPTHLIKTRGQQVTLRCSPKSGHDTVSWYQQALGQGPQFIFQYYEEEERQRGNFPDRFSGHQFPNYSSELNVNALLLGDSALYLCASSLGTSGANVLTFGAGSRLTVL.

The table lists this clonotype with a few counts. The J gene is TRBJ2-3, the V gene TRBV24-1; 7 bases align to TRBD1. J was trimmed by 14 bases and V by 7 bases; bases with no gene match: 14. Germline V gives CDR1 KGHDR, CDR2 SFDVKD. The length of the CDR3 is 13 residues. The CDR3 DNA sequence: TGTGCCACCAGCGACCGTGACAGGGCTTCTGTGTATTTT. Translated: CATSDRDRASVYF.

This clonotype was detected ten times or more. V usage is TRBV29-1 and J usage is TRBJ2-3; D unclear. Germline V lookup: CDR1 SQVTM, CDR2 ANQGSEA. V lost 3 bases and J 2 bases, leaving 6 bases between the germline ends. The CDR3 sequence is 12 residues long. The CDR3 spells CSVEPDTDTQYF. CDR3 in DNA: TGCAGCGTTGAGCCAGACACAGATACGCAGTATTTT.

This clonotype was detected many times. The chain has TRBV28 and TRBJ2-7; D unresolved. V lost 6 bases and J lost 6, with 12 bases in between. The CDR3 has 12 amino acids. Per the germline V gene, CDR1 is MDHEN and CDR2 is SYDVKM. The CDR3: CASSPLSGEQYV. Here the CDR3 DNA reads TGTGCCAGCAGCCCCCTGAGTGGCGAGCAGTACGTC.

This clonotype was seen repeatedly, ten times or more. The J gene is TRBJ2-6, the V gene TRBV20-1; perhaps TRBD1 as D (5 bases). The CDR3 is 13 residues long. Trimming left V 5 bases short and J 0 bases short, with 5 bases between. CDR1 is DFQATT, CDR2 SNEGSKA, per germline (reference sequence). The CDR3 DNA reads TGCAGTGCTGACAGCTCTGGGGCCAACGTCCTGACTTTC. This sequence encodes CSADSSGANVLTF.

This clonotype showed up many times. The chain's CDR3 is CASRDRDNQPQHF. The CDR3 DNA follows: TGTGCCAGCAGGGACAGGGACAATCAGCCCCAGCATTTT. The V call is TRBV6-6, the J call TRBJ1-5; TRBD1 matches at 8 bases. CDR1 is MNHNY, CDR2 SVGAGI, per germline (reference sequence). The CDR3 has 13 residues. V trimming: 6 bases; J trimming: 3 bases; junction bases outside the gene matches: 1.

This clonotype was picked up many times. The rearrangement joins TRBV6-2 or TRBV6-3 to TRBJ2-7; 10 nucleotides align to TRBD1. V lost 8 bases to trimming and J lost 7 bases; unmatched junction nucleotides: 14. The germline CDR1 and CDR2 sequences are MNHEY and SVGEGT. This CDR3 comprises 15 residues. The CDR3 DNA is TGTGCCAGCCCTACCCCCGGGACAGGGGTGGCGGAGCAGTACTTC. Translated: CASPTPGTGVAEQYF.

This clonotype was seen at least ten times. This chain connects TRBV12-3 or TRBV12-4 to TRBJ1-4; D might be TRBD1 (5 bases). Between the trimmed V and J ends, which lost 5 bases and 10 bases, there was a span of 17 bases. This CDR3 is built from 14 residues. The CDR3 region is CASSPGTRYVKLFF. CDR3 in DNA: TGTGCCAGCAGTCCTGGGACCCGATACGTAAAACTGTTTTTT.

This clonotype appeared many times. The chain links TRBV20-1 to TRBJ2-1; 10 nucleotides line up with TRBD2. The CDR3 extends over 16 amino acids. Germline CDR1 DFQATT, CDR2 SNEGSKA (reference sequence). The V segment lost 3 bases and the J segment 0 bases; nucleotides outside the gene matches: 5. The CDR3 is CSARRTSGVSYNEQFF. DNA of the CDR3: TGCAGTGCTAGGCGGACTAGCGGAGTCTCCTACAATGAGCAGTTCTTC.

This clonotype was seen many times. V and J are TRBV12-3 or TRBV12-4 and TRBJ2-3; tentatively, D is TRBD1 (6 bases). Trimming pared 6 bases from V and 4 bases from J, leaving 11 bases between. This CDR3 has 13 amino acids. CDR3 nucleotide sequence: TGTGCCAGCAGCGCTCAGGGGCCAGATACGCAGTATTTT. It translates to CASSAQGPDTQYF.

Many counts were recorded for this clonotype. The genes are TRBV5-1 and TRBJ2-6; D gene unclear. Germline CDR1 SGHRS, CDR2 YFSETQ. With 0 bases removed from V and 0 bases from J, the gap between germline ends came to 7 bases. The CDR3 is made up of 16 amino acids. CDR3 region: CASSLDQASGANVLTF. DNA for the CDR3: TGCGCCAGCAGCTTGGACCAGGCCTCTGGGGCCAACGTCCTGACTTTC.

At least ten counts were recorded for this clonotype. The CDR3, as DNA: TGCAGTGCCCCAGTGGGGCAGGTCAATCAGCCCCAGCATTTT. Its protein is CSAPVGQVNQPQHF. V gene TRBV20-1 combines with J gene TRBJ1-5; D may be TRBD1 (5 bases). Trimming cost V 6 bases and J 3 bases, with 15 bases left between them. The CDR3 covers 14 residues. The germline CDR1 and CDR2 sequences are DFQATT and SNEGSKA (reference sequence).

This clonotype is a singleton in its sample. A much larger clone is a single base away; this may be a read error. The DNA is left out, because the CDR3 cannot be placed on it with certainty; the CDR3 is given as TCRdb lists it. J is TRBJ1-3 and V is TRBV5-5. CDR1 is SGHKS, CDR2 YYEKEE, per germline (reference sequence). The length of the CDR3 is 14 amino acids, counting both ends. The CDR3 sequence is CASSFFASGNTIFF.

At least ten counts were recorded for this clonotype. The chain joins TRBV7-3 to TRBJ2-2; D remains ambiguous. Germline V lookup: CDR1 SGHTA, CDR2 FQGTGA. Deletions cut 5 bases from V and 5 bases from J, with 12 bases between. The CDR3 has 14 residues. This chain's CDR3 is CASSTGTATGELFF. CDR3 DNA: TGTGCCAGCAGCACCGGAACAGCAACCGGGGAGCTGTTTTTT.